The 8 T cell receptor beta chains below come from one sample, sequenced in a study of T cell clonality in common variable immunodeficiency. Data came from immunoSEQ multiplex PCR; TCRdb stores just in-frame clones and leaves some out. This sample comprises about 52,000 clones, none seen once only. The sample taken for sequencing was peripheral blood mononuclear cells. All receptors come from a person aged 18 to 70 in good health.

This clone was found a few times. From the germline J gene comes the end of the CDR3, since the read stops 3 residues before it. This CDR3 is also generated by other DNA sequences in the sample. The chain is built from TRBV7-9 and TRBJ1-3; D is unresolved. The V end was cut by 2 bases, the J end by 0 bases, with 8 bases between. The CDR3 has 15 amino acids. The germline CDR1 and CDR2 sequences are SEHNR and FQNEAQ (reference sequence). Partial CDR3 DNA: TGTGCCAGCAGCTTAAGCGGAGACTCTGGAAACACC. It codes for CASSLSGDSGNT. In full, the CDR3 is CASSLSGDSGNTIYF. The variable domain in full, with the rest retrieved from reference TRBV7-9 and TRBJ1-3, is DTGVSQNPRHKITKRGQNVTFRCDPISEHNRLYWYRQTLGQGPEFLTYFQNEAQLEKSRLLSDRFSAERPKGSFSTLEIQRTEQGDSAMYLCASSLSGDSGNTIYFGEGSWLTVV.

This clone was seen more than once but under ten times. The read stops 3 residues short of the end of the CDR3; the missing end is completed from the germline J gene. The chain carries TRBV20-1 and TRBJ1-1, with 7 positions matching TRBD1. CDR1 and CDR2 from the germline V gene are DFQATT and SNEGSKA (reference sequence). CDR3 length equals 11 residues. CDR3: CSARRQGEAFF. The CDR3 bases that were read are TGCAGTGCTAGAAGACAGGGAGAA.

This clone was detected ten times or more. The observed sequence ends 3 residues before the CDR3 terminus, with the missing tail filled in from the germline J gene. This chain links TRBV15 with TRBJ2-3, with TRBD2 identical over 7 bases. V was clipped by 1 base and J by 2 bases; unmatched bases: 6. This CDR3 comprises 16 residues. CDR1 and CDR2 (germline): LNHNV, YYDKDF (reference sequence). The CDR3 DNA, read in part, is TGTGCCACCAGCAGAGGCCTAGCGGATGACACAGATACG. Its translation is CATSRGLADDTDT. The whole CDR3 sequence reads CATSRGLADDTDTQYF.

This clone was seen at least ten times. The CDR3 end lies 3 residues beyond the end of the read and is filled in from the germline J gene. The chain has TRBV20-1 and TRBJ2-7, with 8 bases that match TRBD2. Germline CDR1 DFQATT, CDR2 SNEGSKA (reference sequence). The junction had 5 bases not matched to a gene; V was cut back by 7 bases and J by 0 bases. The CDR3 is made up of 13 amino acids. The CDR3 sequence is CSVSSGGSYEQYF. CDR3 DNA, as far as it was read: TGCAGTGTGTCGAGCGGGGGCTCCTACGAG.

This clone appeared many times. The CDR3 is cut off 3 residues early in the read; its end comes from the germline J gene. The V call is TRBV7-9, the J call TRBJ1-3; D gene ambiguous. Germline-derived CDR1 and CDR2 are SEHNR and FQNEAQ (reference sequence). The germline V and J ends were trimmed by 1 base and 0 bases, with 7 bases remaining between them. The CDR3 has 15 amino acids. CDR3 loop: CASSLELISGNTIYF. The CDR3 DNA, read in part, is TGTGCCAGCAGCTTAGAGCTGATCTCTGGAAACACC.

This clone was counted between two and nine times. From the germline J gene comes the end of the CDR3, since the read stops 3 residues before it. This sequence joins TRBV11-2 and TRBJ1-5; 9 nucleotides match TRBD1. CDR3 length: 15 amino acids. Germline values: CDR1 SGHAT, CDR2 FQNNGV. The trim removed 6 bases at V and 4 bases at J, leaving 7 bases unmatched. The sequenced CDR3 bases are TGTGCCAGCAGTCCTACAGGGGGCATTAATCAGCCC. Encoded protein: CASSPTGGINQP. The full CDR3 protein is CASSPTGGINQPQHF. The full variable domain, its missing parts supplied by reference TRBV11-2 and TRBJ1-5, is EAGVAQSPRYKIIEKRQSVAFWCNPISGHATLYWYQQILGQGPKLLIQFQNNGVVDDSQLPKDRFSAERLKGVDSTLKIQPAKLEDSAVYLCASSPTGGINQPQHFGDGTRLSIL.

This clone was observed many times. The read ends 3 residues before the CDR3 terminus; that terminus is restored from the germline J gene. This chain uses TRBV11-2 with TRBJ1-5, with D possibly matching TRBD1 (6 bases). This CDR3 spans 15 amino acids. Per the germline V gene, CDR1 is SGHAT and CDR2 is FQNNGV. The V and J ends lost 5 bases and 0 bases respectively, with 11 bases between them. The CDR3 bases that were read are TGTGCCAGCAGCACAGGGTACTATAGCAATCAGCCC. It yields the protein CASSTGYYSNQP. In full, the CDR3 reads CASSTGYYSNQPQHF.

This clone occurred many times. The CDR3 extends 3 residues past the end of the read, so its final part is completed from the germline J gene. The chain couples TRBV20-1 to TRBJ2-7; 9 positions match TRBD1. Germline assignment: CDR1 DFQATT and CDR2 SNEGSKA (reference sequence). The CDR3 covers 16 residues. The V gene end was trimmed by 6 bases and the J gene end by 2 bases; junction bases not matched to a gene: 14. CDR3 sequence reads: CSAFSTPGQGTYEQYF. The CDR3 DNA, read in part, is TGCAGTGCCTTTAGCACCCCGGGACAGGGCACCTACGAG.